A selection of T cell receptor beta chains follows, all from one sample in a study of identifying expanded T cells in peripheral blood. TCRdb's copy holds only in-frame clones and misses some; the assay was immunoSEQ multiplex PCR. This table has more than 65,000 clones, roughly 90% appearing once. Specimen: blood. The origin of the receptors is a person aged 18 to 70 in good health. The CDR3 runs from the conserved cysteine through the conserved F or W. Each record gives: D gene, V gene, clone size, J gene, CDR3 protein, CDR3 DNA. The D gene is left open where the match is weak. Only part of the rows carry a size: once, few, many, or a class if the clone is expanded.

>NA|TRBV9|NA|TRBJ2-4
CASSVDQAAVIQYF
TGTGCCAGCAGCGTAGATCAAGCGGCCGTCATTCAGTACTTC
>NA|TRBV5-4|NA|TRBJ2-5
CASSLNRATVETQYF
TGTGCCAGCAGCCTAAACAGGGCCACGGTGGAGACCCAGTACTTC
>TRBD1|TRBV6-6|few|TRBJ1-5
CASKDRGDQPQHF
TGTGCCAGCAAGGACAGGGGAGATCAGCCCCAGCATTTT
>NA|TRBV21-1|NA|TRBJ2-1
CASSKRLLAGAYNEQFF
TGTGCCAGCAGCAAACGTCTTCTAGCGGGGGCCTACAATGAGCAGTTCTTC
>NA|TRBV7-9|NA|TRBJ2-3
CASSSDYKASTDTQYF
TGTGCCAGCAGTTCTGACTACAAGGCTAGCACAGATACGCAGTATTTT
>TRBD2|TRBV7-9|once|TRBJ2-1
CASSLRGGTYNEQFF
TGTGCCAGCAGCTTACGCGGGGGAACCTACAATGAGCAGTTCTTC
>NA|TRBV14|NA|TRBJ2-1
CASRPGTQVRGEQFF
TGTGCCAGCAGACCCGGGACCCAGGTTCGAGGTGAGCAGTTCTTC
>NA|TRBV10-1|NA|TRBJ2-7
CASSEQTSGTRVSVYEQYF
TGCGCCAGCAGTGAACAGACCTCCGGGACACGGGTTTCGGTCTACGAGCAGTACTTC
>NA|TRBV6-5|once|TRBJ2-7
CASSYSPGSYEQYF
TGTGCCAGCAGTTACTCGCCAGGGTCCTACGAGCAGTACTTC
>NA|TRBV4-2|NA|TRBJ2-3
CASSQGTESDTQYF
TGTGCCAGCAGCCAAGGGACAGAGTCAGATACGCAGTATTTT
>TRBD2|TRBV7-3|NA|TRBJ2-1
CASSVTSGSWLDNEQFF
TGTGCCAGCAGCGTGACTAGCGGGAGTTGGTTGGACAATGAGCAGTTCTTC
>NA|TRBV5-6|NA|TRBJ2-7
CASSSTGIRYEQYF
TGTGCCAGCAGCTCTACAGGGATTCGGTACGAGCAGTACTTC
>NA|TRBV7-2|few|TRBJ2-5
CASSLEWQGYYQETQYF
TGTGCCAGCAGCTTAGAGTGGCAAGGGTACTACCAAGAGACCCAGTACTTC
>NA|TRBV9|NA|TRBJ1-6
CASSAKRGSSYNSPLHF
TGTGCCAGCAGCGCCAAGAGGGGCAGCTCCTATAATTCACCCCTCCACTTT
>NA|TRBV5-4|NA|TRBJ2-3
CASSLDITDTQYF
TGTGCCAGCAGCTTGGACATCACAGATACGCAGTATTTT
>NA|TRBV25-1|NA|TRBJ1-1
CASSDTRRRNTEAFF
TGTGCCAGCAGTGACACCCGGCGGCGGAACACTGAAGCTTTCTTT
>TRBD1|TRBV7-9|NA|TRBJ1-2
CASTSTRGLLLPTF
TGTGCCAGCACCTCTACAAGGGGGCTCCTTTTGCCCACCTTC
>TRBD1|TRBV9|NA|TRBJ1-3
CASSVDRVHTIYF
TGTGCCAGCAGCGTGGACAGGGTGCACACCATATATTTT
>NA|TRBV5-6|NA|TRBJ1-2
CASSLDTGRGYTF
TGTGCCAGCAGCTTGGACACCGGCCGGGGCTACACCTTC
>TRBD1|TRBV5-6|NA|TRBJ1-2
CASSGPFRGLFSYGYTF
TGTGCCAGCAGCGGACCGTTTAGGGGGCTCTTTAGCTATGGCTACACCTTC
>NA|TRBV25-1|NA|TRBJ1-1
CASSEPGGGGTEAFF
TGTGCCAGCAGTGAACCGGGGGGCGGGGGGACTGAAGCTTTCTTT
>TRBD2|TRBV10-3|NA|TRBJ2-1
CAIGEWTSGGSNEQFF
TGTGCCATCGGGGAATGGACTAGCGGGGGATCCAATGAGCAGTTCTTC
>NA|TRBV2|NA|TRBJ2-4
CASSSQQGGSEEYF
TGTGCCAGCAGCTCCCAACAAGGGGGGTCTGAAGAGTACTTC
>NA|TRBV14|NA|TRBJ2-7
CASSRAGEQYF
TGTGCCAGCAGCCGGGCCGGCGAGCAGTACTTC
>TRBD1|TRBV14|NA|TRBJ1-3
CASRSTGGRGNTIYF
TGTGCCAGCAGGTCTACAGGGGGCCGGGGAAACACCATATATTTT
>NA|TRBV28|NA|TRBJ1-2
CASCQTSGVYGYTF
TGTGCCAGTTGCCAGACGTCAGGGGTCTATGGCTACACCTTC
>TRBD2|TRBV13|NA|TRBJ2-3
CASSLGTSGGRPYTQYF
TGTGCCAGCAGCTTAGGGACTAGCGGGGGCCGCCCCTATACGCAGTATTTT
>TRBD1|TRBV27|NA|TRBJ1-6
CASSSLGQGGSPLHF
TGTGCCAGCAGTTCCCTAGGACAGGGTGGATCACCCCTCCACTTT
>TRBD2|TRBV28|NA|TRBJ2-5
CASSRRLAGFQETQYF
TGTGCCAGCAGTAGACGACTAGCGGGATTCCAAGAGACCCAGTACTTC
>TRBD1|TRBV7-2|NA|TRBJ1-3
CASSSVRGISGNTIYF
TGTGCCAGCAGCTCAGTCAGGGGGATCTCTGGAAACACCATATATTTT
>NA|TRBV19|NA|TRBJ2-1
CASSLGPNNEQFF
TGTGCCAGTAGTCTCGGACCGAACAATGAGCAGTTCTTC